A single T cell receptor (beta chain) is shown here with its context. The J segment lost 8 bases and the V segment lost 2 bases, leaving 8 bases of the junction unmatched. The CDR3 is 16 residues long. Germline lookup yields CDR1 KGHDR and CDR2 SFDVKD. This sample is part of a study of blood T cell repertoires in COVID-19. Overall study: Collection of acute and convalescent COVID-19 samples took place in the United States, Italy and Spain. The cDNA or gDNA used as material had been derived from T cells, B-cell-depleted T cells, or PBMCs.

Profiled with immunoSEQ multiplex PCR; TCRdb holds only in-frame clones, not every one. The repertoire consists of about 65,000 clones, with around nine tenths occurring once and the leading ten covering 0.95% to 1.5%. The receptor comes from a man aged 60-69 years with acute or convalescent COVID-19. The V call is TRBV24-1, the J call TRBJ2-1, with 10 bases identical to TRBD1. Sequencing used peripheral blood. Here the CDR3 DNA reads TGTGCCACCAGTGATTCGGGGACAGGGGAGTTCTATGAGCAGTTCTTC. Amino acids: CATSDSGTGEFYEQFF.